A few counts support the clone carrying this TCR beta chain. As yet, its antigen is unknown. This entry is derived from a study of T cell repertoires in cytomegalovirus infection. TCRdb reanalysed the reads using MiXCR and keeps one entry per CDR3 protein. The sample records about 770,000 distinct CDR3 sequences, under 35% being singletons. The material was cultured CD8+ T cells from PBMCs, obtained from culture after CMV antigen stimulation. The TCR sequence derives from a human donor in good health (CMV status not recorded). Some clones in this sample may be carry-over from other donors' samples.

In DNA, the CDR3 is TGTGCCAGCCCGGAGCCTGATCAAGAGACCCAGTACTTC. This translates into CASPEPDQETQYF. The chain couples TRBV7-9 to TRBJ2-5, with D unclear. The CDR3 is made up of 13 amino acids. Germline V gives CDR1 SEHNR, CDR2 FQNEAQ (reference sequence). Between the trimmed V and J ends, which lost 8 bases and 2 bases, there was a span of 12 bases.